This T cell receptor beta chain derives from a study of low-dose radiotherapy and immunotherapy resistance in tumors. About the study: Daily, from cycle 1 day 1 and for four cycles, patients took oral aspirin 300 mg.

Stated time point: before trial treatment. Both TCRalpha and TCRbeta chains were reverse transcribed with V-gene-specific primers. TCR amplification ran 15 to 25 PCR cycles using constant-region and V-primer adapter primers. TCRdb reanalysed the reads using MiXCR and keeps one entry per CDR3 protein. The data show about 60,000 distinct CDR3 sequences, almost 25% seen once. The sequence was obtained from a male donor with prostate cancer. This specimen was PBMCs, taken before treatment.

The CDR3 sequence is CASTKGQGDYYNSPLHF. The CDR3 DNA follows: TGTGCCAGCACTAAGGGACAGGGGGACTATTATAATTCACCCCTCCACTTT. This chain uses TRBV12-3 or TRBV12-4 with TRBJ1-6; 11 nucleotides match TRBD1. V was clipped by 7 bases and J by 4 bases; unmatched bases: 9. The CDR3 sequence is 17 residues long.